This entry concerns a single TCR beta chain. The data derive from a study of blood T cell repertoires in COVID-19. In the authors' workflow: Amplification of reference gene primers provided the estimated nucleated cell counts. Sequencing was performed with immunoSEQ multiplex PCR; in TCRdb, only in-frame clones are kept and a portion is missing. V and J calls and clone size come straight from that table; D and trimming were deduced from the DNA. The sample records roughly 200,000 clones, roughly 84% being singletons. Germline lookup yields CDR1 SGHTA and CDR2 FQGNSA. The V and J ends lost 2 bases and 4 bases, in that order; junction bases with no gene match: 7. The CDR3 covers 15 residues.

This clonotype originated in a woman aged 25-40 years who had been exposed to COVID-19. The sequenced material came from PBMCs or T cells enriched from blood (not recorded which). The chain joins TRBV7-2 to TRBJ1-2; 7 nucleotides line up with TRBD1. CDR3 protein: CASSLNPTGFYGYTF. The CDR3 DNA reads TGTGCCAGCAGCTTAAACCCGACAGGGTTCTATGGCTACACCTTC.